Each of the 18 T cell receptor beta chains below was sequenced from the same sample in a study of control samples from healthy donors and cancer patients. TCRdb keeps only in-frame clones here, not all; method: immunoSEQ multiplex PCR. The table shows more than 95,000 clones, with roughly nine tenths occurring only once. Sequenced sample: blood. All receptors derive from a man younger than 35 in good health.

The chain links TRBV6-2 or TRBV6-3 to TRBJ2-7; TRBD1 or TRBD2 may be the D gene (5 bases each). V was trimmed by 5 bases and J by 3 bases, leaving 14 bases between them. The CDR3 runs to 14 residues. CDR1 is MNHEY, CDR2 SVGEGT, per germline. In DNA, the CDR3 is TGTGCCAGCAGTACCACCGGGACGCACTACGAGCAGTACTTC. It encodes CASSTTGTHYEQYF.

The CDR3 is CASSLGLVTDTQYF. In nucleotides, the CDR3 is TGTGCCAGCAGCCTCGGACTAGTAACAGATACGCAGTATTTT. The V call is TRBV7-6, the J call TRBJ2-3; 7 nucleotides align to TRBD2. CDR1 is SGHVS, CDR2 FNYEAQ, per germline. The CDR3 consists of 14 residues. Germline trimming cut 5 bases from V and 3 bases from J; bases unmatched to any gene: 5.

This clone has just one count. The genes are TRBV6-5 and TRBJ2-7; TRBD1 matches at 8 bases. Germline V gives CDR1 MNHEY, CDR2 SVGAGI. This CDR3 contains 15 residues. V shed 2 bases and J 5 bases; nucleotides not matched to a gene: 8. CDR3: CASSYRTGQAHEQYF. The CDR3 DNA is TGTGCCAGCAGTTACCGAACGGGACAGGCCCACGAGCAGTACTTC.

The CDR3 is CASSLNRLITQYF. The CDR3 coding sequence is TGTGCCAGCAGCCTTAACAGACTTATTACGCAGTATTTT. This chain uses TRBV11-2 with TRBJ2-3; no firm D call. Germline CDR1 SGHAT, CDR2 FQNNGV. V lost 5 bases, J lost 8 bases, and 14 bases lay in between. CDR3 length: 13 amino acids.

The V gene is TRBV10-3, the J gene TRBJ1-6, with D unresolved. V dropped 6 bases and J dropped 8 bases, with 8 bases sitting between them. CDR1 and CDR2 (germline): ENHRY, SYGVKD. This CDR3 region has 12 residues. CDR3: CAISMEDSPLHF. CDR3 sequence (DNA): TGTGCCATCAGCATGGAGGATTCACCCCTCCACTTT.

In its sample, this clone was seen once. The chain carries TRBV10-1 and TRBJ1-1; TRBD1 is a possible D gene (6 bases). V was cut by 0 bases and J by 0 bases, with 11 bases left in between. Germline lookup yields CDR1 WNHNN and CDR2 SYGVQD (reference sequence). CDR3 length: 16 amino acids. The CDR3 coding sequence is TGCGCCAGCAGTGAGTCGAGGGGGTTAATGAACACTGAAGCTTTCTTT. It yields the protein CASSESRGLMNTEAFF.

This clone was observed a single time. This chain uses TRBV28 with TRBJ1-1; no definite D call. Germline lookup yields CDR1 MDHEN and CDR2 SYDVKM. This CDR3 region has 12 residues. With 10 bases removed from V and 4 bases from J, the gap between germline ends came to 13 bases. The chain's CDR3 is CATQYRLTEAFF. The CDR3 DNA reads as TGTGCCACCCAGTACCGGCTCACTGAAGCTTTCTTT.

The V gene is TRBV20-1, the J gene TRBJ2-1; maybe TRBD2 (7 bases). The CDR3 runs to 19 residues. The germline V gene encodes CDR1 DFQATT and CDR2 SNEGSKA (reference sequence). V was clipped by 3 bases and J by 9 bases, with 33 bases between them. Here the CDR3 reads CSASRAYGGRTPIQGEQFF. CDR3 DNA: TGCAGTGCTAGTAGGGCTTACGGGGGGCGGACCCCGATACAAGGTGAGCAGTTCTTC.

This rearrangement joins TRBV19 to TRBJ1-2; tentatively, D is TRBD1 (5 bases). V was trimmed by 0 bases and J by 2 bases, leaving 13 bases between them. Germline assignment: CDR1 LNHDA and CDR2 SQIVND (reference sequence). This CDR3 region has 16 residues. The CDR3 bases are TGTGCCAGTAGTATAGATCGACAGACCCAAAACTATGGCTACACCTTC. Protein: CASSIDRQTQNYGYTF.

This clone was observed a few times. CDR3 nucleotides: TGTGCCATTCAGGCTTTGAACACTGAAGCTTTCTTT. It specifies CAIQALNTEAFF. The chain recombines TRBV2 with TRBJ1-1; D not resolved. Germline V lookup: CDR1 SNHLY, CDR2 FYNNEI. The CDR3 consists of 12 residues. V was shortened by 10 bases and J by 0 bases, with 9 bases between the two germline ends. Complete variable domain (other parts from reference TRBV2 and TRBJ1-1): EPEVTQTPSHQVTQMGQEVILRCVPISNHLYFYWYRQILGQKVEFLVSFYNNEISEKSEIFDDQFSVERPDGSNFTLKIRSTKLEDSAMYFCAIQALNTEAFFGQGTRLTVV.

This clone was observed a single time. The chain is built from TRBV20-1 and TRBJ2-7; D gene uncertain. V shed 0 bases and J shed 10 bases, with 10 bases lying between them. Per germline, CDR1 DFQATT and CDR2 SNEGSKA (reference sequence). The CDR3 loop spans 11 amino acids. The CDR3 DNA sequence: TGCAGTGCTAGAGATAGAGACCTACAGTACTTC. Encoded protein: CSARDRDLQYF.

The rearrangement uses TRBV9 and TRBJ2-3; unclear D gene. Trimming removed 0 bases at V and 5 bases at J, with 7 bases between. Germline-derived CDR1 and CDR2 are SGDLS and YYNGEE. CDR3 size: 13 residues. CDR3 in amino acids: CASSVETLDTQYF. CDR3 nucleotides: TGTGCCAGCAGCGTAGAGACGCTAGATACGCAGTATTTT.

This clone was observed a handful of times. The V call is TRBV9, the J call TRBJ1-5; D is ambiguous. CDR3 size: 13 residues. Germline V gene lookup returns CDR1 SGDLS and CDR2 YYNGEE. The V and J ends lost 0 bases and 4 bases respectively, with 5 bases between them. Written as DNA, the CDR3 is TGTGCCAGCAGCGTAGGTCCGAATCAGCCCCAGCATTTT. Its translation: CASSVGPNQPQHF.

The chain employs TRBV7-9 and TRBJ2-7; a weak D match, TRBD2 (6 bases). Germline V gene sequence: CDR1 SEHNR, CDR2 FQNEAQ (reference sequence). V was cut by 1 base and J by 6 bases, with 16 bases left in between. The CDR3 runs to 15 residues. The CDR3 coding sequence is TGTGCCAGCAGCTTAGGACTAGGAGAGGGCTCCGAGCAGTACTTC. This gives the protein CASSLGLGEGSEQYF.

This chain connects TRBV5-1 to TRBJ1-2; D might be TRBD1 (5 bases). The CDR3 spans 16 residues. Per the germline V gene, CDR1 is SGHRS and CDR2 is YFSETQ. The V end was cut by 0 bases, the J end by 8 bases, with 20 bases between. The CDR3 DNA follows: TGCGCCAGCAGCTTGGAGTCAAGGGGCGGGAAGAACGGCTACACCTTC. It encodes CASSLESRGGKNGYTF. The full variable domain, completed using reference TRBV5-1 and TRBJ1-2, is KAGVTQTPRYLIKTRGQQVTLSCSPISGHRSVSWYQQTPGQGLQFLFEYFSETQRNKGNFPGRFSGRQFSNSRSEMNVSTLELGDSALYLCASSLESRGGKNGYTFGSGTRLTVV.

The V and J genes are TRBV2 and TRBJ2-7; a possible D gene is TRBD2 (5 bases). The V gene's germline CDR1 is SNHLY and CDR2 FYNNEI. The CDR3 is 15 amino acids. The V end was cut by 7 bases, the J end by 2 bases, with 18 bases between. CDR3 nucleotides: TGTGCCAGCAAGTATAGGCTAGCAAGGACCTACGAGCAGTACTTC. Translated, it gives CASKYRLARTYEQYF.

The chain carries TRBV6-5 and TRBJ2-3; the match to TRBD2 covers 9 bases. The V gene's germline CDR1 is MNHEY and CDR2 SVGAGI. V was clipped by 0 bases and J by 3 bases; unmatched bases: 4. The CDR3 runs to 16 residues. The CDR3 sequence: CASSYSSGSGTDTQYF. CDR3 DNA: TGTGCCAGCAGTTACTCTAGCGGGAGCGGGACAGATACGCAGTATTTT.

The chain has TRBV29-1 and TRBJ1-1; the D is unclear. This CDR3 has 12 residues. V was clipped by 6 bases and J by 1 base, with 9 bases between them. The germline V gene encodes CDR1 SQVTM and CDR2 ANQGSEA. The CDR3 loop reads CSVVVSNTEAFF. The CDR3 DNA reads TGCAGCGTAGTCGTGTCGAACACTGAAGCTTTCTTT.